Presented here are 20 T cell receptor beta chains from one specimen sequenced in a study of CD8+ T cells in alopecia areata. Treatment of the sample: oral pan-JAK inhibitor, 5-10 mg twice daily. cDNA prepared by RNA extraction and subsequent reverse transcription served as the template for sequencing. Profiled with immunoSEQ multiplex PCR; TCRdb holds only in-frame clones, not every one. The data hold about 270,000 clones, with about 60% observed a single time. The input for sequencing was CD4+ T cells sorted from blood, taken between weeks 51 and 52, from a patient treated with tofacitinib. The receptors shown here come from a human donor with alopecia areata.

V gene TRBV29-1 combines with J gene TRBJ2-1; no clear D gene. V dropped 0 bases and J dropped 3 bases, with 6 bases sitting between them. The CDR3 sequence is 13 residues long. Germline CDR1 is SQVTM and CDR2 is ANQGSEA. DNA of the CDR3: TGCAGCGTTGAAGAGGGCGTCTACAATGAGCAGTTCTTC. It specifies CSVEEGVYNEQFF.

Of note for this clone: The sample holds other DNA sequences that translate to the same CDR3. In DNA, the CDR3 is TGTGCCAGCTCACCCGGCCTCCAAGAGACCCAGTACTTC. Its protein product is CASSPGLQETQYF. The chain combines TRBV18 with TRBJ2-5, with D uncertain. The CDR3 runs 13 residues. Germline CDR1 reads KGHSH; CDR2 reads LQKENI. Trimming shortened V by 3 bases and J by 1 base, and 6 bases separated the two germline ends.

This clone was found a few times. The V call is TRBV19, the J call TRBJ2-3, with 11 positions matching TRBD2. Germline-derived CDR1 and CDR2 are LNHDA and SQIVND (reference sequence). V was pared by 5 bases and J by 4 bases, with 5 bases of the junction left unmatched. The CDR3 contains 15 residues. Here the CDR3 DNA reads TGTGCCAGTAGTCGACTAGCGGGGATGGCAGATACGCAGTATTTT. Protein: CASSRLAGMADTQYF.

The rearrangement links TRBV7-8 to TRBJ2-1; the match to TRBD1 covers 7 bases. J gave up 0 bases and V 4 bases, and 9 bases lay outside the gene matches. The CDR3 is 17 amino acids. Germline V gene sequence: CDR1 SGHVS, CDR2 FQNEAQ. The CDR3 DNA is TGTGCCAGCAGCTCAACGTTGACAGGGCTCTCCTACAATGAGCAGTTCTTC. Translating gives CASSSTLTGLSYNEQFF.

This clone was seen a handful of times. The chain has TRBV19 and TRBJ1-1; TRBD1 might be the D (6 bases). Germline CDR1 reads LNHDA; CDR2 reads SQIVND (reference sequence). Between the trimmed V and J ends, which lost 1 base and 3 bases, there was a span of 15 bases. The CDR3 length is 16 residues. The CDR3 region is CASSIALLRGDTEAFF. The CDR3 coding sequence is TGTGCCAGTAGTATAGCCCTTCTCAGGGGAGACACTGAAGCTTTCTTT.

This clone was seen a few times. The V call is TRBV7-8, the J call TRBJ1-4; D might be TRBD1 (5 bases). Germline V gene data show CDR1 as SGHVS and CDR2 as FQNEAQ. The CDR3 extends over 14 amino acids. The V end was cut by 5 bases, the J end by 8 bases, with 15 bases between. CDR3 in DNA: TGTGCCAGCAGCAACCGGGACGGGAGGGAAAAACTGTTTTTT. Amino acid sequence: CASSNRDGREKLFF.

This rearrangement joins TRBV14 to TRBJ2-2, with D unresolved. V lost 0 bases and J 6 bases, leaving 11 bases between the germline ends. The CDR3 sequence is 15 residues long. Germline lookup yields CDR1 SGHDN and CDR2 FVKESK. The DNA of the CDR3 is TGTGCCAGCAGCCAAGATCGTCCCCTCGCCGGGGAGCTGTTTTTT. It specifies CASSQDRPLAGELFF.

V is TRBV7-2 and J is TRBJ2-1, with 9 bases that match TRBD2. This CDR3 is 16 amino acids long. The germline V gene encodes CDR1 SGHTA and CDR2 FQGNSA. The junction had 9 bases not matched to a gene; V was cut back by 5 bases and J by 4 bases. CDR3 residues: CASSPQTTSGYNEQFF. The CDR3 coding sequence is TGTGCCAGCAGCCCACAGACGACTAGCGGATACAATGAGCAGTTCTTC.

The chain recombines TRBV25-1 with TRBJ2-5; D is undetermined. Germline loops: CDR1 MGHDK, CDR2 SYGVNS. The CDR3 extends over 14 amino acids. V lost 7 bases, J lost 5 bases, and 17 bases lay in between. The CDR3 protein is CASTGPLRPETQYF. The CDR3 nucleotides are TGTGCCAGCACCGGGCCTCTCCGACCGGAGACCCAGTACTTC. The variable domain in full, completed from reference TRBV25-1 and TRBJ2-5, reads EADIYQTPRYLVIGTGKKITLECSQTMGHDKMYWYQQDPGMELHLIHYSYGVNSTEKGDLSSESTVSRIRTEHFPLTLESARPSHTSQYLCASTGPLRPETQYFGPGTRLLVL.

CDR3 coding DNA: TGTGCCAGTGGTCGGAACACTGAAGCTTTCTTT. This sequence encodes CASGRNTEAFF. This chain connects TRBV19 to TRBJ1-1; D remains ambiguous. CDR3 length equals 11 residues. With 8 bases removed from V and 1 base from J, the gap between germline ends came to 5 bases. The germline CDR1 and CDR2 sequences are LNHDA and SQIVND (reference sequence).

V and J are TRBV20-1 and TRBJ1-1, with D tentatively TRBD1 (5 bases). Germline V CDR1 and CDR2: DFQATT, SNEGSKA (reference sequence). This CDR3 has 11 residues. V was trimmed by 2 bases and J by 10 bases, leaving 11 bases between them. CDR3 amino acids: CSARQSGTAFF. In DNA, the CDR3 is TGCAGTGCTAGACAATCCGGGACAGCTTTCTTT.

The V call is TRBV7-9, the J call TRBJ2-3; the match to TRBD1 covers 10 bases. The CDR3 extends over 17 amino acids. CDR1 is SEHNR, CDR2 FQNEAQ, per germline (reference sequence). With 6 bases clipped from V and 3 bases from J, the junction kept 12 bases outside the gene matches. The CDR3 DNA reads as TGTGCCAGCAGGGAGGGACGACAGGGGGCAGGGACAGATACGCAGTATTTT. It is translated as CASREGRQGAGTDTQYF. Variable domain in full (rest from reference TRBV7-9 and TRBJ2-3): DTGVSQNPRHKITKRGQNVTFRCDPISEHNRLYWYRQTLGQGPEFLTYFQNEAQLEKSRLLSDRFSAERPKGSFSTLEIQRTEQGDSAMYLCASREGRQGAGTDTQYFGPGTRLTVL.

The chain links TRBV5-6 to TRBJ2-5; the D gene is possibly TRBD1 (5 bases). In germline, CDR1 is SGHDT, CDR2 YYEEEE. Trimming removed 0 bases at V and 5 bases at J, with 8 bases between. The CDR3 loop spans 13 amino acids. The CDR3 loop is CASSLDRSETQYF. DNA for the CDR3: TGTGCCAGCAGCTTGGACAGGTCGGAGACCCAGTACTTC.

This clone turned up a few times. The chain is built from TRBV29-1 and TRBJ2-3; TRBD1 matches 10 bases. CDR1 and CDR2 from the germline V gene are SQVTM and ANQGSEA. The CDR3 extends over 14 amino acids. The V and J ends lost 6 bases and 3 bases, in that order; junction bases with no gene match: 6. The CDR3 reads CSVGRQGATDTQYF. In nucleotides, the CDR3 is TGCAGCGTCGGACGACAGGGGGCAACAGATACGCAGTATTTT.

This clone was observed a single time. The chain joins TRBV30 to TRBJ1-4; the D is unclear. The germline V and J ends were trimmed by 0 bases and 4 bases, with 12 bases remaining between them. This CDR3 is built from 15 residues. Germline lookup yields CDR1 GTSNPN and CDR2 SVGIG (reference sequence). CDR3 in amino acids: CAWSVFRGVNEKLFF. CDR3 in DNA: TGTGCCTGGAGTGTTTTCCGCGGCGTTAATGAAAAACTGTTTTTT.

The chain combines TRBV10-3 with TRBJ2-2, with D uncertain. In germline, CDR1 is ENHRY, CDR2 SYGVKD. The CDR3 contains 13 residues. The V gene lost 3 bases and the J gene lost 6 bases, with 8 bases spanning the gap. The CDR3 loop reads CAISDSRAGELFF. CDR3 nucleotides: TGTGCCATCAGTGACTCCCGGGCCGGGGAGCTGTTTTTT.

The V call is TRBV6-1, the J call TRBJ2-4; no firm D call. Trimming stripped 7 bases from V and 10 bases from J, with 14 bases between. There are 12 residues in the CDR3. Germline values: CDR1 MNHNS, CDR2 SASEGT. CDR3 amino acids: CASMSEALIQYF. DNA for the CDR3: TGTGCCAGCATGAGTGAGGCTTTAATTCAGTACTTC.

The gene calls are TRBV6-5 and TRBJ1-1; perhaps TRBD1 as D (6 bases). The V and J ends lost 3 bases and 4 bases respectively, with 18 bases between them. CDR3 length: 16 amino acids. Germline lookup yields CDR1 MNHEY and CDR2 SVGAGI. The CDR3 coding sequence is TGTGCCAGCAGTTATGAATTCAAGGGGGAGGGCACTGAAGCTTTCTTT. Translating it yields CASSYEFKGEGTEAFF.

J is TRBJ2-3 and V is TRBV6-5; D not certain. The CDR3 is 13 amino acids. The germline V gene has CDR1 MNHEY and CDR2 SVGAGI. The germline V and J ends were trimmed by 2 bases and 2 bases, with 5 bases remaining between them. This chain's CDR3 is CASSYTNTDTQYF. DNA for the CDR3: TGTGCCAGCAGTTACACCAACACAGATACGCAGTATTTT.

This clone was recorded once. The V call is TRBV5-1, the J call TRBJ2-7, with 8 bases that match TRBD1. In germline, CDR1 is SGHRS, CDR2 YFSETQ. V lost 0 bases, J lost 2 bases, and 7 bases stayed unmatched. There are 16 residues in the CDR3. The CDR3 region is CASSLVRTGKTYEQYF. CDR3 nucleotide sequence: TGCGCCAGCAGCTTGGTACGGACAGGGAAGACCTACGAGCAGTACTTC.